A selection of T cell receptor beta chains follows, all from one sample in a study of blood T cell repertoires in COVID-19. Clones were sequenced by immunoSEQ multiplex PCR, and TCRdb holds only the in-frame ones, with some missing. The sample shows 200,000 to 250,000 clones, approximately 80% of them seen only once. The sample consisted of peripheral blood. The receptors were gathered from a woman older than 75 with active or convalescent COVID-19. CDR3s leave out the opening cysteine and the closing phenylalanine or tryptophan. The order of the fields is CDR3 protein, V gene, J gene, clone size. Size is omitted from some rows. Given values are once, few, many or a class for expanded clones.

CDR3aa: ASSVGGGGEQY
v_gene: TRBV9
j_gene: TRBJ2-7
abundance: NA

CDR3aa: ASSLGRNYGYT
v_gene: TRBV5-6
j_gene: TRBJ1-2
abundance: once

CDR3aa: ASSVGRGLADTQY
v_gene: TRBV10-1
j_gene: TRBJ2-3
abundance: once

CDR3aa: ASSPRTGEPYEQY
v_gene: TRBV28
j_gene: TRBJ2-7
abundance: NA

CDR3aa: ASSPRLAGTGELF
v_gene: TRBV18
j_gene: TRBJ2-2
abundance: NA

CDR3aa: ASSPLAGTVQETQY
v_gene: TRBV18
j_gene: TRBJ2-5
abundance: NA

CDR3aa: ASRQTSHTDTQY
v_gene: TRBV2
j_gene: TRBJ2-3
abundance: NA

CDR3aa: ASSFLSGGTDTQY
v_gene: TRBV11-2
j_gene: TRBJ2-3
abundance: NA

CDR3aa: ASETTGIYNEQF
v_gene: TRBV5-6
j_gene: TRBJ2-1
abundance: NA

CDR3aa: AWTGGSHSNQPQH
v_gene: TRBV30
j_gene: TRBJ1-5
abundance: NA

CDR3aa: ASSFSGGQSYEQY
v_gene: TRBV7-9
j_gene: TRBJ2-7
abundance: NA

CDR3aa: ASSLNRGTEAF
v_gene: TRBV7-2
j_gene: TRBJ1-1
abundance: NA

CDR3aa: ASSLFIGGPGEQF
v_gene: TRBV7-2
j_gene: TRBJ2-1
abundance: NA

CDR3aa: ASSVLAGARNEQF
v_gene: TRBV5-1
j_gene: TRBJ2-1
abundance: NA

CDR3aa: ASSAGRVNTGELF
v_gene: TRBV9
j_gene: TRBJ2-2
abundance: NA

CDR3aa: AISEQGQETQY
v_gene: TRBV10-3
j_gene: TRBJ2-5
abundance: NA

CDR3aa: ASSRTPVSGELF
v_gene: TRBV27
j_gene: TRBJ2-2
abundance: NA

CDR3aa: ASSHRGGGNTEAF
v_gene: TRBV28
j_gene: TRBJ1-1
abundance: NA

CDR3aa: ASSLGRERVGELF
v_gene: TRBV7-3
j_gene: TRBJ2-2
abundance: NA

CDR3aa: ATSIGLEKDTGELF
v_gene: TRBV15
j_gene: TRBJ2-2
abundance: NA

CDR3aa: ASNEGVADTQY
v_gene: TRBV28
j_gene: TRBJ2-3
abundance: NA

CDR3aa: ASSLIQGFGYT
v_gene: TRBV7-2
j_gene: TRBJ1-2
abundance: once

CDR3aa: ASSVDSGNTIY
v_gene: TRBV9
j_gene: TRBJ1-3
abundance: NA